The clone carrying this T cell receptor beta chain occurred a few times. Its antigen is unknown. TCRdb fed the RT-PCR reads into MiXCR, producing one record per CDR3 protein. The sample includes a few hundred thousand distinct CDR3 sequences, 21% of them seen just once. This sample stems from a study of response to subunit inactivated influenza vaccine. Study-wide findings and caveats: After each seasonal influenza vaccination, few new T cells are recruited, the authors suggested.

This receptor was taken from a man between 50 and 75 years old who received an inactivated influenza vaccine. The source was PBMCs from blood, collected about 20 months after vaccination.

CDR3 sequence (DNA): TGTGCCAGCAGCTCACAGTGGGGTCAGCCCCAGCATTTT. It is translated as CASSSQWGQPQHF. The rearrangement joins TRBV7-3 to TRBJ1-5; D gene ambiguous. The length of the CDR3 is 13 residues. Germline values: CDR1 SGHTA, CDR2 FQGTGA. V lost 4 bases and J lost 6, with 10 bases in between.